A single sample gave rise to the 22 T cell receptor beta chains below, sequenced in a study of tumor-infiltrating lymphocytes in primary liver carcinoma. The tissue used was unsorted bulk material of roughly 17-33 mg. RNA and DNA were co-extracted from it with the AllPrep DNA/RNA mini kit. TCR beta cDNA was made from roughly 500 ng total RNA with a constant-region primer. Three-round nested multiplex PCR performed with slightly modified ARM-PCR produced the TCR beta libraries. The opening two PCR rounds, around 9 cycles each, paired TRBV1-TRBV30 forward primers with a C-beta reverse primer. TCRdb recomputed calls from the multiplex PCR reads with MiXCR, one row per CDR3 protein. The sample includes approximately 73,000 distinct CDR3 sequences, roughly three quarters seen only once; the top ten take 28%. The material sequenced was liver tumor tissue from sampling region 4. Subset indicated: tumor region T4, right-lateral pole. These receptors originate from a man aged 40-49 years with primary liver carcinoma and hepatitis B virus infection.

Notes on this clonotype: A read error may account for a junction end that differs from germline. The chain employs TRBV29-1 and TRBJ1-2; 9 bases align to TRBD1. Germline V gene sequence: CDR1 SQVTM, CDR2 ANQGSEA. The CDR3 runs to 14 residues. DNA for the CDR3: TGCAGCGTGCGAGCCGGGACAGGGAGCTATGGCTACACTTTC. Protein product: CSVRAGTGSYGYTF.

This clonotype was counted a few times. CDR3 in DNA: TGTGCCAGTAGGAGCGAACAGGGGGTTATGACTGAAGCTTTCTTT. Amino acid sequence: CASRSEQGVMTEAFF. This chain connects TRBV19 to TRBJ1-1; the match to TRBD1 covers 8 bases. Germline V gene data show CDR1 as LNHDA and CDR2 as SQIVND (reference sequence). J gave up 5 bases and V 6 bases, and 11 bases lay outside the gene matches. The CDR3 runs 15 residues. Supplemented by reference TRBV19 and TRBJ1-1, the full variable domain reads DGGITQSPKYLFRKEGQNVTLSCEQNLNHDAMYWYRQDPGQGLRLIYYSQIVNDFQKGDIAEGYSVSREKKESFPLTVTSAQKNPTAFYLCASRSEQGVMTEAFFGQGTRLTVV.

About this clonotype itself: At one of its ends the junction is not consistent with the germline gene, which may arise from a read error. V usage is TRBV11-3 and J usage is TRBJ2-1; 8 bases map to TRBD2. CDR3 length: 16 residues. Germline V gene lookup returns CDR1 SGHNT and CDR2 YENEEA. For the CDR3, the DNA is TGTGCCAGCAGTTTATCAGGGACAAGCGGGAGAGGTGAGAAGTTCTTC. This codes for CASSLSGTSGRGEKFF.

Concerning this clonotype: A much bigger clone sits one base away, suggesting this may be a read error. The rearrangement uses TRBV6-4 and TRBJ2-3; 8 bases map to TRBD2. Per germline, CDR1 MRHNA and CDR2 SNTAGT. V shed 1 base, J shed 2 bases, and the junction held 5 bases outside the gene matches. The CDR3 is 16 residues long. CDR3 amino acids: CASSDLAGGSTDTQYF. In nucleotides, the CDR3 is TGTGCCAGCAGTGACTTGGCGGGAGGCTCCACAGATACGCAGTATTTT.

This chain links TRBV6-6 with TRBJ2-7; TRBD1 aligns across 10 bases. The CDR3 runs to 19 residues. Germline values: CDR1 MNHNY, CDR2 SVGAGI (reference sequence). Trimming took 8 bases from V and 0 from J; bases not matched to a gene: 19. For the CDR3, the DNA is TGTGCCAGCTGTCACTCCGACAGGGGGCCTATCTTGAGCTCCTACGAGCAGTACTTC. It encodes CASCHSDRGPILSSYEQYF.

On this clonotype: The conserved phenylalanine or tryptophan normally closing the CDR3 is absent here, so this likely arose from a read error. Because the CDR3's place on the DNA is in doubt, the DNA is left out and the CDR3 is given as listed by TCRdb. J is TRBJ2-1 and V is TRBV4-1; TRBD2, the table's D call, lacks a check against the DNA. Germline V gives CDR1 MGHRA, CDR2 YSYEKL. The CDR3 length is 12 residues, termini included. The CDR3: CASSRAGGEQFL.

Worth noting for this clonotype: One junction end does not reproduce the germline sequence, and a read error may be involved. V gene TRBV11-2 combines with J gene TRBJ2-2; 10 positions match TRBD2. In germline, CDR1 is SGHAT, CDR2 FQNNGV. The CDR3 loop spans 17 amino acids. CDR3 nucleotides: TGTGCCAGCACCAGAGGACTAGCGGAGCGGAACACCGGGGAGTTGTTTTTT. Translation: CASTRGLAERNTGELFF.

A word on this clonotype: One base away lies a much larger clone, so this may be a sequencing read error. The chain combines TRBV30 with TRBJ1-4; 8 bases agree with TRBD1. With 0 bases clipped from V and 8 bases from J, the junction kept 5 bases outside the gene matches. Germline V gene data show CDR1 as GTSNPN and CDR2 as SVGIG (reference sequence). This CDR3 has 14 amino acids. The CDR3 spells CAWSVNGTGEKLFF. The CDR3 DNA reads as TGTGCCTGGAGTGTAAACGGGACAGGCGAAAAACTGTTTTTT.

As to this clonotype: The CDR3 end shows no conserved phenylalanine or tryptophan, and so a read error is likely. It is unclear where the CDR3 begins or ends on the DNA, so no DNA is shown, and the CDR3 is as TCRdb lists it. The rearrangement uses TRBV6-6 and TRBJ1-2. Ends included, the CDR3 has 11 residues. Germline V gene data show CDR1 as MNHNY and CDR2 as SVGAGI (reference sequence). The CDR3 sequence is CASSYSSEFTS.

This clonotype showed up just a few times. This may be a read error: a much more frequent sequence differs by one nucleotide. The chain combines TRBV6-6 with TRBJ1-2; the D gene is possibly TRBD1 (5 bases). The CDR3 contains 15 residues. The germline V gene has CDR1 MNHNY and CDR2 SVGAGI (reference sequence). The DNA for the CDR3 is TGTGCCAGCAGTTACTCGCTGGGGGAATTGGATGGCTACATCTTC. Translation gives CASSYSLGELDGYIF.

This clonotype was seen just once. Its ends do not fully match the called genes, so a read error is possible. In DNA, the CDR3 is TGTGCCAACAGTTATGGAGACAGGTCTGAAGCTTCCTTT. Its translation: CANSYGDRSEASF. V is TRBV6-5 and J is TRBJ1-1; a possible D gene is TRBD1 (6 bases). Germline loops: CDR1 MNHEY, CDR2 SVGAGI. The CDR3 covers 13 residues.

This clonotype is judged medium-sized. The gene calls are TRBV11-1 and TRBJ2-3, with D perhaps TRBD2 (7 bases). Germline CDR1 reads SGHAT; CDR2 reads FQDESV (reference sequence). Between the trimmed V and J ends, which lost 10 bases and 6 bases, there was a span of 17 bases. The CDR3 consists of 13 residues. The CDR3 coding sequence is TGTGCCAACCCGTGGCGGGGGCAGGATACGCAGTATTTT. Translation: CANPWRGQDTQYF.

This clonotype was seen ten or more times. V gene TRBV12-3 or TRBV12-4 combines with J gene TRBJ2-7; 7 nucleotides match TRBD2. V trimming: 2 bases; J trimming: 6 bases; junction bases outside the gene matches: 7. The CDR3 loop spans 14 amino acids. CDR3 protein: CASSLMAGALEQYF. For the CDR3, the DNA is TGTGCCAGCAGTTTAATGGCGGGAGCCCTCGAGCAGTACTTC.

This clonotype is medium-sized within its sample. A junction end diverges from the germline sequence, so it may reflect a read error. V gene TRBV11-2 combines with J gene TRBJ1-1; a possible D gene is TRBD1 (5 bases). Looked up from germline, CDR1 is SGHAT and CDR2 is FQNNGV. This CDR3 is 13 amino acids long. The CDR3, as DNA: TGTGCCAGCAGCATATGGACAAACATTGAAGCTTTCTTT. As protein: CASSIWTNIEAFF.

This clonotype was detected a few times. The rearrangement joins TRBV18 to TRBJ1-4; 9 nucleotides match TRBD1. The CDR3 has 13 residues. J was trimmed by 7 bases and V by 3 bases; bases with no gene match: 0. The germline gives CDR1 KGHSH, CDR2 LQKENI. CDR3 coding DNA: TGTGCCAGCTCACCGGGACAGGGTGAAAAACTGTTTTTT. Translating gives CASSPGQGEKLFF.

CDR3 sequence reads: CISIQYGTASPLTF. In DNA form, the CDR3 reads TGTATCAGCATCCAATATGGGACAGCCTCCCCCCTCACCTTC. This chain connects TRBV14 to TRBJ1-2; 7 bases fit TRBD1. CDR1 is SGHDN, CDR2 FVKESK, per germline. The CDR3 has 14 amino acids.

Note on this clonotype: This may be a read error, as it is one base from a much larger clone. The CDR3 region has the DNA TGTGCCATCAGTACAGCGGGAGGGCGGGATACGCAGTATTTT. Translating it yields CAISTAGGRDTQYF. V and J are TRBV10-3 and TRBJ2-3, with 10 bases that match TRBD2. Germline CDR1 reads ENHRY; CDR2 reads SYGVKD. The trim removed 5 bases at V and 6 bases at J, leaving 5 bases unmatched. This CDR3 comprises 14 residues.

In this sample, this clonotype turned up a few times. The junction shows a germline mismatch at one end, possibly a read error. This chain joins TRBV6-4 and TRBJ1-1, with 11 nucleotides matching TRBD1. The germline gives CDR1 MRHNA, CDR2 SNTAGT. The CDR3 extends over 14 amino acids. DNA of the CDR3: TGTGCCGGCAGGCGTCCTGGGACAGGGGGAGAGGCTTTCTTT. Translation gives CAGRRPGTGGEAFF.

Of note for this clonotype: A read error may produce the germline difference seen at one junction end. This chain connects TRBV6-1 to TRBJ2-2; tentatively, D is TRBD1 or TRBD2 (5 bases each). The CDR3 has 13 amino acids. The V gene's germline CDR1 is MNHNS and CDR2 SASEGT. CDR3 residues: CAGAASKTGELYF. The CDR3 coding sequence is TGTGCCGGGGCAGCTTCGAAGACCGGGGAGCTGTATTTT.

To note about this clonotype: At one boundary the junction diverges from the germline segment, which might be a read error. This sequence joins TRBV11-2 and TRBJ2-3; a possible D gene is TRBD2 (5 bases). The CDR3 is 19 residues long. The germline V gene encodes CDR1 SGHAT and CDR2 FQNNGV. The CDR3 DNA reads TGTGCCGGCAGGACTCCTCGATGCGGGCGACCTACTAGCACAGATACGCAGTATTTT. It specifies CAGRTPRCGRPTSTDTQYF.

With respect to this clonotype: The CDR3 ends on some other residue instead of the conserved phenylalanine or tryptophan, so this is likely a read error. The chain recombines TRBV10-3 with TRBJ2-1; D ambiguous. The CDR3 covers 14 residues. CDR1 and CDR2 (germline): ENHRY, SYGVKD. DNA of the CDR3: TGTGCCATCAATGAGTCTAGGGCGGCCAATGAGCAGTTCATC. It yields the protein CAINESRAANEQFI.

Note on this clonotype: Sequence at one end of the junction differs from germline and may be a read error. V usage is TRBV12-3 or TRBV12-4 and J usage is TRBJ2-1; 12 nucleotides align to TRBD2. This CDR3 region has 15 residues. CDR3 bases: TGTGCCGGCAGGCATCGAGGGACTAGCGGGAATGAGCAGTTCTTC. Its translation is CAGRHRGTSGNEQFF.